This record covers a single T cell receptor (beta chain). This specimen comes from a study of blood T cell repertoires in COVID-19. Study as a whole: The origin of the acute and convalescent COVID-19 samples was the United States, Italy and Spain.

The length of the CDR3 is 14 residues. V trimming: 4 bases; J trimming: 1 base; junction bases outside the gene matches: 4. Germline lookup yields CDR1 MGHRA and CDR2 YSYEKL. Profiled with immunoSEQ multiplex PCR; TCRdb holds only in-frame clones, not every one. Among about 250,000 clones listed, around 80% were seen once. This TCR was sampled from a middle-aged man who had been exposed to COVID-19. Sequencing was done on a sample of PBMCs or T cells enriched from blood (not recorded which). This rearrangement joins TRBV4-1 to TRBJ2-7, with 7 bases lining up with TRBD2. CDR3 bases: TGCGCCAGCAGCCCCCTGCGGGAGTCCTACGAGCAGTACTTC. This encodes CASSPLRESYEQYF.